Each of the 13 T cell receptor beta chains below was sequenced from the same sample in a study of CD8 T cells in ankylosing spondylitis (dated by TCRdb to 2016 to 2017). Libraries were constructed by 5' RACE. These reads were obtained on an Illumina HiSeq 2500. Using fastp at Q25 and MiXCR, TCRdb reprocessed the public reads and kept productive beta chains. Merged by CDR3 protein, the rows form single entries marked with the most common genes and DNA. The sample table records 250,000 to 350,000 distinct CDR3 sequences; around 19% of these occur just once. The top ten clones comprise under 8.5% of the sample. The specimen was blood, either unsorted or a sorted T cell fraction (not recorded which). The receptors were sampled from a male donor with ankylosing spondylitis or in good health (not recorded which).

This clonotype was counted at least ten times. The chain has TRBV29-1 and TRBJ2-2, with TRBD2 identical over 7 bases. V shed 6 bases and J 7 bases; nucleotides not matched to a gene: 14. This CDR3 is 15 amino acids long. Germline loops: CDR1 SQVTM, CDR2 ANQGSEA. CDR3 protein: CSVFAAGLPSGELFF. In DNA, the CDR3 is TGCAGCGTATTCGCAGCGGGACTCCCAAGCGGGGAGCTGTTTTTT.

The V call is TRBV29-1, the J call TRBJ1-4; D not certain. Germline CDR1 reads SQVTM; CDR2 reads ANQGSEA. The CDR3 sequence is 11 residues long. The V end lost 0 bases, the J end lost 7 bases, and 3 bases lay between the germline ends. The CDR3 coding sequence is TGCAGCGTTGAAGAACGTGAAAAACTGTTTTTT. Translated: CSVEEREKLFF. The full variable domain, with the rest looked up from reference TRBV29-1 and TRBJ1-4, is SAVISQKPSRDICQRGTSLTIQCQVDSQVTMMFWYRQQPGQSLTLIATANQGSEATYESGFVIDKFPISRPNLTFSTLTVSNMSPEDSSIYLCSVEEREKLFFGSGTQLSVL.

V usage is TRBV29-1 and J usage is TRBJ2-1; TRBD1 matches 9 bases. V gave up 2 bases and J gave up 4 bases; unmatched junction bases: 9. The germline gives CDR1 SQVTM, CDR2 ANQGSEA. The CDR3 loop spans 16 amino acids. CDR3 DNA sequence: TGCAGCGTTGAATCGACAGGGGGTGCAACATACAATGAGCAGTTCTTC. Translated, it gives CSVESTGGATYNEQFF.

The sample holds many counts of this clonotype. The chain links TRBV20-1 to TRBJ2-5; tentatively, D is TRBD2 (5 bases). The CDR3 runs 12 residues. Per the germline V gene, CDR1 is DFQATT and CDR2 is SNEGSKA (reference sequence). V was shortened by 7 bases and J by 5 bases, with 14 bases between the two germline ends. The DNA for the CDR3 is TGCAGTGTCCGGGGTTTGGGGGAGACCCAGTACTTC. Protein product: CSVRGLGETQYF.

Only a few counts were recorded for this clonotype. The rearrangement joins TRBV20-1 to TRBJ2-1; 12 bases map to TRBD2. CDR1 is DFQATT, CDR2 SNEGSKA, per germline (reference sequence). The CDR3 runs to 19 residues. V was clipped by 1 base and J by 0 bases; unmatched bases: 10. CDR3 loop: CSARGLASGRALSYNEQFF. CDR3 coding DNA: TGCAGTGCTAGAGGATTGGCTAGCGGGAGGGCCCTCTCCTACAATGAGCAGTTCTTC.

V is TRBV5-1 and J is TRBJ2-5; the match to TRBD2 covers 10 bases. In germline, CDR1 is SGHRS, CDR2 YFSETQ. This CDR3 comprises 16 residues. With V trimmed by 4 bases and J by 2 bases, 8 bases remained unmatched. CDR3 nucleotides: TGCGCCAGCAGCCCGATGACTAGCGGGCCTCAAGAGACCCAGTACTTC. This encodes CASSPMTSGPQETQYF.

This rearrangement joins TRBV7-2 to TRBJ2-2; no reliable D call. Germline values: CDR1 SGHTA, CDR2 FQGNSA. Trimming took 1 base from V and 3 from J, leaving 9 bases between them. The CDR3 covers 15 residues. In DNA, the CDR3 is TGTGCCAGCAGCTTAGACCGACAAGACACCGGGGAGCTGTTTTTT. Translation gives CASSLDRQDTGELFF.

This clonotype was seen a handful of times. The gene calls are TRBV24-1 and TRBJ2-1; 10 bases map to TRBD2. The CDR3 runs 16 residues. The V segment lost 2 bases and the J segment 8 bases; nucleotides outside the gene matches: 8. Germline V CDR1 and CDR2: KGHDR, SFDVKD. The CDR3 region is CATSDSRLAGADEQFF. The CDR3 DNA reads as TGTGCCACCAGTGATTCAAGGCTAGCGGGGGCAGATGAGCAGTTCTTC.

The rearrangement uses TRBV15 and TRBJ2-5; 8 bases line up with TRBD1. This CDR3 has 15 residues. Trimming removed 5 bases from V and 1 base from J; junction bases left unmatched: 6. Germline assignment: CDR1 LNHNV and CDR2 YYDKDF (reference sequence). The CDR3 protein is CATSELQGGQETQYF. The CDR3 DNA reads as TGTGCCACCAGCGAACTACAGGGGGGCCAAGAGACCCAGTACTTC.

This clonotype occurred many times. The chain joins TRBV7-2 to TRBJ1-1; no firm D call. Trimming removed 0 bases at V and 2 bases at J, with 16 bases between. This CDR3 spans 17 amino acids. Germline V gene lookup returns CDR1 SGHTA and CDR2 FQGNSA. CDR3 nucleotide sequence: TGTGCCAGCAGCTTAGCCAATTTGAGGATGACCAACACTGAAGCTTTCTTT. Protein: CASSLANLRMTNTEAFF.

This chain uses TRBV5-1 with TRBJ2-5; 8 positions agree with TRBD2. The germline gives CDR1 SGHRS, CDR2 YFSETQ. The trim removed 3 bases at V and 4 bases at J, leaving 8 bases unmatched. There are 15 residues in the CDR3. DNA for the CDR3: TGCGCCAGCAGCTCGGGCGCGGGGGGAGTAGAGACCCAGTACTTC. Protein product: CASSSGAGGVETQYF.

The chain couples TRBV29-1 to TRBJ2-3; maybe TRBD2 (6 bases). CDR3 length equals 15 residues. The germline V gene has CDR1 SQVTM and CDR2 ANQGSEA. Trimming cost V 4 bases and J 0 bases, with 14 bases left between them. CDR3 sequence (DNA): TGCAGCGTTGGTGCGGGACGGATTAGCACAGATACGCAGTATTTT. Amino acid sequence: CSVGAGRISTDTQYF.

This rearrangement joins TRBV20-1 to TRBJ2-5, with TRBD2 identical over 12 bases. This CDR3 comprises 16 residues. The trim removed 6 bases at V and 5 bases at J, leaving 13 bases unmatched. The germline CDR1 and CDR2 sequences are DFQATT and SNEGSKA (reference sequence). CDR3 sequence (DNA): TGCAGTGCGCGGACTAGCGGGATGACGGTTTGGGAGACCCAGTACTTC. Translating gives CSARTSGMTVWETQYF.